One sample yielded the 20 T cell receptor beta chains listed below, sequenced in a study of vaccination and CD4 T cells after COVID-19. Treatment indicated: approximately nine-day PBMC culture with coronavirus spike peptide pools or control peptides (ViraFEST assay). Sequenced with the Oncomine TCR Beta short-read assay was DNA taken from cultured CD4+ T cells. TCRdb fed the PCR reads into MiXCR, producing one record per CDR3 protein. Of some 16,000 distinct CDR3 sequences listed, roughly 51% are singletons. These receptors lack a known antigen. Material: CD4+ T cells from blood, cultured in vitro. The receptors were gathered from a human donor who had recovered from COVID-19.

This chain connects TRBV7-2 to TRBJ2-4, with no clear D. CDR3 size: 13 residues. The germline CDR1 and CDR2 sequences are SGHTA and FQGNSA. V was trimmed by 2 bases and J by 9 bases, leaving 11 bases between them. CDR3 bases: TGTGCCAGCAGCTTAACCCAGCCTGGCATTCAGTACTTC. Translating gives CASSLTQPGIQYF.

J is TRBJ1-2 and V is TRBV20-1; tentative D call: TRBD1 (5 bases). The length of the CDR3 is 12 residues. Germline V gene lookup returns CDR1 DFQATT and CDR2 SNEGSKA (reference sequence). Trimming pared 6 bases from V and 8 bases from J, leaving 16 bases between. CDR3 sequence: CSAETGLLGYTF. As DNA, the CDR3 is TGCAGTGCCGAAACAGGATTATTAGGCTACACCTTC.

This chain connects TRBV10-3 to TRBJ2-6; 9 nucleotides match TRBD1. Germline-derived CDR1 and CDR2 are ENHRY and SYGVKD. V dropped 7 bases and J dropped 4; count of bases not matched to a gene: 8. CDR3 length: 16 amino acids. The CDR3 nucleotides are TGTGCCATCAACCCCGGACAGGGGCGGGGGGCCAACGTCCTGACTTTC. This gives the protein CAINPGQGRGANVLTF.

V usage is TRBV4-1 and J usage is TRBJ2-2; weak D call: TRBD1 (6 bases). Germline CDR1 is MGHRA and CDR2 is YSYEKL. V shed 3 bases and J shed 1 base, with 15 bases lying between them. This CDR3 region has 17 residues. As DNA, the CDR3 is TGCGCCAGCAGCCATTCCGAGGGGGTTCGGAACACCGGGGAGCTGTTTTTT. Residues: CASSHSEGVRNTGELFF.

The CDR3 loop is CASSPSRREKLFF. The CDR3 region has the DNA TGTGCCAGCAGTCCTTCACGGAGGGAAAAACTGTTTTTT. The V call is TRBV12-3 or TRBV12-4, the J call TRBJ1-4; D gene unclear. Between the trimmed V and J ends, which lost 5 bases and 8 bases, there was a span of 12 bases. The CDR3 runs to 13 residues.

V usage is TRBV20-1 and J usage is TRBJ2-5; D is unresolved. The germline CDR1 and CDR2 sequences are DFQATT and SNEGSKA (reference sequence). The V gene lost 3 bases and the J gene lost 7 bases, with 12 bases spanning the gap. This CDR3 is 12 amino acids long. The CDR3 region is CSARTTMGTQYF. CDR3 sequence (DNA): TGCAGTGCTAGGACGACCATGGGGACCCAGTACTTC.

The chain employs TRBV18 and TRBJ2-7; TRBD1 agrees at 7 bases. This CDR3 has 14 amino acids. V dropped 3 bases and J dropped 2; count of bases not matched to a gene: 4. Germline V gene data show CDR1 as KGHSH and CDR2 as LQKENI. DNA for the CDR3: TGTGCCAGCTCACCCGGGACAGCTACCTACGAGCAGTACTTC. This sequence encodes CASSPGTATYEQYF.

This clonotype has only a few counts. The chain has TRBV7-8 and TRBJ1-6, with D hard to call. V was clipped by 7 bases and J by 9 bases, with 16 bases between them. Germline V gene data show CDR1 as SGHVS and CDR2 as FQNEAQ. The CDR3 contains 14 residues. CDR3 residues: CASTLGGNRSPLHF. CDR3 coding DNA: TGTGCCAGCACCTTGGGTGGGAATCGTTCACCCCTCCACTTT.

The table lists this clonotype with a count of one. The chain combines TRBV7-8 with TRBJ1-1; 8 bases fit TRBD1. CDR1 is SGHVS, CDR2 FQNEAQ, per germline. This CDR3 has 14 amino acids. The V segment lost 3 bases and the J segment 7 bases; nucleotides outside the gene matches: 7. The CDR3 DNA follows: TGTGCCAGCAGCTTGGGACAGGCTCGGGGTGAAGCTTTCTTT. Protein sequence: CASSLGQARGEAFF.

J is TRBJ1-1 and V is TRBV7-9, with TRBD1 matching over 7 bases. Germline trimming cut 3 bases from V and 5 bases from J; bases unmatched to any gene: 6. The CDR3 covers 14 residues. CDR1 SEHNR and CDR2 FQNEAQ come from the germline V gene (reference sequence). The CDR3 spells CASSFTGARTEAFF. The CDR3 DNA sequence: TGTGCCAGCAGCTTTACAGGGGCGAGGACTGAAGCTTTCTTT.

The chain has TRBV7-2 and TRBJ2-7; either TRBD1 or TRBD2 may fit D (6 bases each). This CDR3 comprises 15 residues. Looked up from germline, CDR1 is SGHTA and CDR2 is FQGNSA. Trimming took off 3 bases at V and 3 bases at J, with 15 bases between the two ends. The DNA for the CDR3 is TGTGCCAGCAGCTTGGGGGCGGGATGGGTCTACGAGCAGTACTTC. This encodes CASSLGAGWVYEQYF.

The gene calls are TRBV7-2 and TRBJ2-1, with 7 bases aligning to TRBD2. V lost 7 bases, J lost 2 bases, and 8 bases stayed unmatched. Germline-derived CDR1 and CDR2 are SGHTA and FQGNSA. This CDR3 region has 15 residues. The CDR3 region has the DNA TGTGCCAGCACTAGGGAACGGGGGGCCTACAATGAGCAGTTCTTC. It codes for CASTRERGAYNEQFF.

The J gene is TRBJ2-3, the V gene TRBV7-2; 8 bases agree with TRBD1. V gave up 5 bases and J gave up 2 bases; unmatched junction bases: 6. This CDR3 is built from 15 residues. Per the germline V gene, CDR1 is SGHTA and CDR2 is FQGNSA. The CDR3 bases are TGTGCCAGCAGCCCGACAGGGGTCCCCACAGATACGCAGTATTTT. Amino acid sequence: CASSPTGVPTDTQYF. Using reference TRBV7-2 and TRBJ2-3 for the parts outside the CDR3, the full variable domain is GAGVSQSPSNKVTEKGKDVELRCDPISGHTALYWYRQSLGQGLEFLIYFQGNSAPDKSGLPSDRFSAERTGGSVSTLTIQRTQQEDSAVYLCASSPTGVPTDTQYFGPGTRLTVL.

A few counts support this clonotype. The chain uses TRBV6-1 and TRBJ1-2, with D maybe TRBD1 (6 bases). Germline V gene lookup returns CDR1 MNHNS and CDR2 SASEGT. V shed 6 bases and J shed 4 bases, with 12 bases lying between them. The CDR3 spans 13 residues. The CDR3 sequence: CASRLGGGYGYTF. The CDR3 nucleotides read TGTGCCAGCAGACTCGGAGGGGGCTATGGCTACACCTTC.

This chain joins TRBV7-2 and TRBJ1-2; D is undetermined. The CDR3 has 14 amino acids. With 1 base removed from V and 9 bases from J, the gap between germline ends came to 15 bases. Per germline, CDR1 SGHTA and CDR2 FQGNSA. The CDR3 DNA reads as TGTGCCAGCAGCTTAGAAAGAACTGCCCGACGCTACACCTTC. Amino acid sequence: CASSLERTARRYTF.

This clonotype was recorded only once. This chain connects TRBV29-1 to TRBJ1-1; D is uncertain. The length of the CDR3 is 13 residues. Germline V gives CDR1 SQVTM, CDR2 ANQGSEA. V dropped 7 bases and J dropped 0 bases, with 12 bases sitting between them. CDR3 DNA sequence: TGCAGCGGCAGTCGCGCTGTGAACACTGAAGCTTTCTTT. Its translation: CSGSRAVNTEAFF.

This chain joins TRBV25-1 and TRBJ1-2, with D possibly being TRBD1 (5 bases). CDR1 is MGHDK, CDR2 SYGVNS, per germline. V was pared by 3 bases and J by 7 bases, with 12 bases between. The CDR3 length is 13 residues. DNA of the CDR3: TGTGCCAGCAGTGATGACAGAGTAGGTGGCTACACCTTC. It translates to CASSDDRVGGYTF.

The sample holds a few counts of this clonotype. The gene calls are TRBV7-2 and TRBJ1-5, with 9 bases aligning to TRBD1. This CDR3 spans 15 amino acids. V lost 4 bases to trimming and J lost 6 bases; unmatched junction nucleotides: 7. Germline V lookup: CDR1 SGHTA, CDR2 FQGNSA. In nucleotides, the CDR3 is TGTGCCAGCAGCTGGACAGGGGAGGGAGGTCAGCCCCAGCATTTT. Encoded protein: CASSWTGEGGQPQHF.

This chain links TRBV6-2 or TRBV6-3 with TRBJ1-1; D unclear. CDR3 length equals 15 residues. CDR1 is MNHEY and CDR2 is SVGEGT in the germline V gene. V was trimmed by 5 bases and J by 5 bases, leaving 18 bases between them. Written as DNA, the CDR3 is TGTGCCAGCAGTCGGGCAGGTAAAGTCATAACTGAAGCTTTCTTT. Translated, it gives CASSRAGKVITEAFF.

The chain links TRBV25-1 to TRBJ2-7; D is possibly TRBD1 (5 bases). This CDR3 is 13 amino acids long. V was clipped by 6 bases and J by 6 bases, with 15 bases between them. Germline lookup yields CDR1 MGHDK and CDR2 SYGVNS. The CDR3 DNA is TGTGCCAGCAGCCTTGGGCAGGGCCTCGAGCAGTACTTC. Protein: CASSLGQGLEQYF.